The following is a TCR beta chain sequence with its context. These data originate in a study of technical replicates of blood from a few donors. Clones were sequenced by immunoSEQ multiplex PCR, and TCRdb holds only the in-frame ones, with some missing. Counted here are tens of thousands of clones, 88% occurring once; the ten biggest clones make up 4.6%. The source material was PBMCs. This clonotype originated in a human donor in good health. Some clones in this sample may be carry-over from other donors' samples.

Here the CDR3 reads CASSLGGGYEQYF. The CDR3 nucleotides are TGTGCCAGCAGCTTAGGAGGGGGCTACGAGCAGTACTTC. The J gene is TRBJ2-7, the V gene TRBV7-6; a weak D match, TRBD1 (6 bases). The CDR3 extends over 13 amino acids. The V gene's germline CDR1 is SGHVS and CDR2 FNYEAQ. Trimming took off 1 base at V and 3 bases at J, with 7 bases between the two ends.